Below are 16 T cell receptor beta chains sequenced from a single sample in a study of cytomegalovirus exposure and HLA in healthy donors. The study ran its PCR with 60 Vbeta and 13 Jbeta primers. Some clones are missing from TCRdb's copy, which holds only in-frame ones; the method was immunoSEQ multiplex PCR. Of 160,000 or so clones in the sample, over 70% were seen once. What was sequenced was PBMCs. Receptor source: a woman under 40 in good health and CMV-seronegative.

CDR3 bases: TGCAGCGTGCGGGGGGGGGATACGCAGTATTTT. Its protein is CSVRGGDTQYF. The chain joins TRBV29-1 to TRBJ2-3, with TRBD2 matching 9 bases. CDR1 and CDR2 from the germline V gene are SQVTM and ANQGSEA. The junction had 1 base not matched to a gene; V was cut back by 6 bases and J by 6 bases. The CDR3 is 11 amino acids.

V is TRBV4-1 and J is TRBJ2-2, with TRBD1 matching 7 bases. CDR1 and CDR2 from the germline V gene are MGHRA and YSYEKL. The CDR3 is 15 amino acids. V was pared by 3 bases and J by 1 base, with 2 bases of the junction left unmatched. The CDR3 nucleotides are TGCGCCAGCAGCCATGGGACAGTGAACACCGGGGAGCTGTTTTTT. It translates to CASSHGTVNTGELFF.

The chain joins TRBV7-8 to TRBJ2-2, with D possibly being TRBD1 (6 bases). Per germline, CDR1 SGHVS and CDR2 FQNEAQ. The CDR3 loop spans 15 amino acids. The V end lost 2 bases, the J end lost 6 bases, and 13 bases lay between the germline ends. As DNA, the CDR3 is TGTGCCAGCAGCTTAATGGCAGGGGTATCCGGGGAGCTGTTTTTT. This sequence encodes CASSLMAGVSGELFF.

The chain recombines TRBV5-1 with TRBJ1-1, with 7 bases aligning to TRBD1. Germline values: CDR1 SGHRS, CDR2 YFSETQ. J was trimmed by 1 base and V by 6 bases; bases with no gene match: 6. The CDR3 is made up of 14 amino acids. DNA for the CDR3: TGCGCCAGCAAACAGGGGTTTGGGAACACTGAAGCTTTCTTT. This encodes CASKQGFGNTEAFF. Full variable domain (outside the CDR3, taken from reference TRBV5-1 and TRBJ1-1): KAGVTQTPRYLIKTRGQQVTLSCSPISGHRSVSWYQQTPGQGLQFLFEYFSETQRNKGNFPGRFSGRQFSNSRSEMNVSTLELGDSALYLCASKQGFGNTEAFFGQGTRLTVV.

The CDR3 loop reads CASSVEGQGEAFF. CDR3 coding DNA: TGTGCCAGCAGCGTAGAGGGACAGGGAGAAGCTTTCTTT. The chain carries TRBV9 and TRBJ1-1; 9 nucleotides line up with TRBD1. The CDR3 runs to 13 residues. Germline lookup yields CDR1 SGDLS and CDR2 YYNGEE. V lost 0 bases, J lost 8 bases, and 2 bases stayed unmatched.

This chain connects TRBV7-2 to TRBJ2-3; D is ambiguous. Germline V gene lookup returns CDR1 SGHTA and CDR2 FQGNSA. Trimming pared 3 bases from V and 6 bases from J, leaving 10 bases between. The CDR3 spans 13 residues. In DNA, the CDR3 is TGTGCCAGCAGCTTTGCGTCAGCGGATACGCAGTATTTT. Its translation is CASSFASADTQYF.

The rearrangement links TRBV7-2 to TRBJ2-5; D may be TRBD1 (6 bases). Germline CDR1 SGHTA, CDR2 FQGNSA. Trimming cost V 5 bases and J 4 bases, with 11 bases left between them. The CDR3 contains 13 residues. This CDR3 is CASSPQGRETQYF. The CDR3 nucleotides are TGTGCCAGCAGCCCACAGGGCCGAGAGACCCAGTACTTC.

DNA of the CDR3: TGCGCCAGCAGCCCCGGACAGGGCTCTGTCTACACCTTC. Translation gives CASSPGQGSVYTF. The V gene is TRBV5-1, the J gene TRBJ1-2; 8 bases are a match to TRBD1. With V trimmed by 4 bases and J by 10 bases, 9 bases remained unmatched. The CDR3 runs 13 residues. The germline CDR1 and CDR2 sequences are SGHRS and YFSETQ.

The chain employs TRBV6-1 and TRBJ1-2; D may be TRBD1 (5 bases). CDR3 length: 13 residues. Trimming left V 5 bases short and J 0 bases short, with 7 bases between. Germline V gives CDR1 MNHNS, CDR2 SASEGT. This CDR3 is CASSLTANYGYTF. The CDR3 DNA follows: TGTGCCAGCAGTTTGACAGCTAACTATGGCTACACCTTC.

This chain links TRBV19 with TRBJ2-3, with a tentative D call TRBD1 (5 bases). The CDR3 spans 14 residues. The V end was cut by 6 bases, the J end by 2 bases, with 12 bases between. The V gene's germline CDR1 is LNHDA and CDR2 SQIVND (reference sequence). CDR3: CASSTGADTDTQYF. Written as DNA, the CDR3 is TGTGCCAGTAGCACTGGGGCTGACACAGATACGCAGTATTTT. The full variable domain, with the rest looked up from reference TRBV19 and TRBJ2-3, is DGGITQSPKYLFRKEGQNVTLSCEQNLNHDAMYWYRQDPGQGLRLIYYSQIVNDFQKGDIAEGYSVSREKKESFPLTVTSAQKNPTAFYLCASSTGADTDTQYFGPGTRLTVL.

The table lists this clone with a count of one. The gene calls are TRBV6-1 and TRBJ2-3; unclear D gene. V lost 6 bases and J 0 bases, leaving 13 bases between the germline ends. CDR1 and CDR2 from the germline V gene are MNHNS and SASEGT. The CDR3 covers 15 residues. The CDR3 reads CASRLVEASTDTQYF. The CDR3 DNA sequence: TGTGCCAGCAGGCTTGTCGAGGCCAGCACAGATACGCAGTATTTT.

This rearrangement joins TRBV7-3 to TRBJ1-1; possibly TRBD1 for D (5 bases). Germline CDR1 SGHTA, CDR2 FQGTGA. Trimming removed 2 bases from V and 1 base from J, with 5 bases in between. The length of the CDR3 is 13 residues. CDR3 region: CASSLDRNTEAFF. The DNA of the CDR3 is TGTGCCAGCAGCTTAGACAGGAACACTGAAGCTTTCTTT.

The chain has TRBV6-1 and TRBJ2-7; D is possibly TRBD1 (5 bases). Looked up from germline, CDR1 is MNHNS and CDR2 is SASEGT. This CDR3 spans 16 amino acids. The V and J ends lost 3 bases and 3 bases respectively, with 18 bases between them. In DNA, the CDR3 is TGTGCCAGCAGTGACCCCTCAGGGCAGGGCCGCTACGAGCAGTACTTC. Translation gives CASSDPSGQGRYEQYF.

Notes on this clone: The junction shows a germline mismatch at one end, possibly a read error. The chain couples TRBV13 to TRBJ1-2; 9 nucleotides agree with TRBD1. This CDR3 spans 16 amino acids. In germline, CDR1 is PRHDT, CDR2 FYEKMQ (reference sequence). The DNA of the CDR3 is TGTGCCAGCAGCCTAGGCCTTGGACAGGGGTTATGGGGCTACACCTTC. It yields the protein CASSLGLGQGLWGYTF. The full variable domain, completed using reference TRBV13 and TRBJ1-2, is AAGVIQSPRHLIKEKRETATLKCYPIPRHDTVYWYQQGPGQDPQFLISFYEKMQSDKGSIPDRFSAQQFSDYHSELNMSSLELGDSALYFCASSLGLGQGLWGYTFGSGTRLTVV.

The rearrangement uses TRBV5-6 and TRBJ1-2; 8 positions agree with TRBD1. Unmatched junction bases numbered 6, after V lost 7 bases and J lost 4 bases. The CDR3 extends over 13 amino acids. Germline CDR1 SGHDT, CDR2 YYEEEE. The CDR3 protein is CASSEGTGYGYTF. Written as DNA, the CDR3 is TGTGCCAGCTCGGAGGGGACAGGCTATGGCTACACCTTC.

This clone occurred once. The rearrangement uses TRBV7-9 and TRBJ1-1, with D tentatively TRBD1 (5 bases). CDR1 and CDR2 (germline): SEHNR, FQNEAQ (reference sequence). V was cut by 0 bases and J by 4 bases, with 15 bases left in between. The CDR3 has 16 amino acids. The CDR3 spells CASSLAQGITSTEAFF. CDR3 nucleotides: TGTGCCAGCAGCTTAGCCCAGGGAATTACGAGCACTGAAGCTTTCTTT.